The 10 T cell receptor beta chains below all came from one sample that was sequenced in a study of OX40 agonist ivuxolimab in advanced cancers. TCRdb keeps only in-frame clones here, not all; method: immunoSEQ multiplex PCR. The sample contains around 140,000 clones, just over 90% of which appear only once. This material consisted of CD4+ or CD8+ T cells sorted from blood, taken in a trial of the OX40 agonist ivuxolimab. The receptors come from an adult with an advanced solid tumor such as melanoma, head and neck, liver or kidney cancer.

Only one count was recorded for this clone. This rearrangement joins TRBV6-1 to TRBJ1-4; no clear D. The germline V gene has CDR1 MNHNS and CDR2 SASEGT. The CDR3 runs 14 residues. Between the trimmed V and J ends, which lost 6 bases and 0 bases, there was a span of 8 bases. As DNA, the CDR3 is TGTGCCAGCAGGGCACCCGCAACTAATGAAAAACTGTTTTTT. Amino acids: CASRAPATNEKLFF.

The chain couples TRBV28 to TRBJ1-6, with D perhaps matching TRBD1 (5 bases). Trimming took off 5 bases at V and 6 bases at J, with 17 bases between the two ends. Germline values: CDR1 MDHEN, CDR2 SYDVKM. The CDR3 extends over 16 amino acids. The DNA for the CDR3 is TGTGCCAGCAGTACTAAAGGGGCAGGGAGTAATTCACCCCTCCACTTT. As protein: CASSTKGAGSNSPLHF.

This clone was found once. The chain carries TRBV30 and TRBJ2-1; 8 positions match TRBD2. CDR1 is GTSNPN and CDR2 is SVGIG in the germline V gene (reference sequence). This CDR3 spans 14 amino acids. The trim removed 0 bases at V and 4 bases at J, leaving 2 bases unmatched. CDR3 DNA: TGTGCCTGGAGTGTAACTAGCGGATACAATGAGCAGTTCTTC. Translation: CAWSVTSGYNEQFF.

The J gene is TRBJ2-5, the V gene TRBV2; D possibly matches TRBD1 or TRBD2 (5 bases each). The CDR3 contains 14 residues. Germline V gene sequence: CDR1 SNHLY, CDR2 FYNNEI. The germline V and J ends were trimmed by 6 bases and 1 base, with 12 bases remaining between them. CDR3 nucleotides: TGTGCCAGCAGGAGGGGCCAAATCCAAGAGACCCAGTACTTC. Encoded protein: CASRRGQIQETQYF.

This chain links TRBV19 with TRBJ2-5, with 7 bases that match TRBD1. The germline V gene encodes CDR1 LNHDA and CDR2 SQIVND (reference sequence). The CDR3 consists of 14 residues. V trimming: 3 bases; J trimming: 4 bases; junction bases outside the gene matches: 5. Here the CDR3 reads CASSMGRGSETQYF. CDR3 bases: TGTGCCAGTAGTATGGGCAGGGGGTCAGAGACCCAGTACTTC.

This clone was found once. V usage is TRBV7-8 and J usage is TRBJ2-1; 11 bases align to TRBD2. Trimming at V came to 5 bases and at J to 9 bases, leaving 12 bases not matched to a gene. This CDR3 has 16 amino acids. Germline loops: CDR1 SGHVS, CDR2 FQNEAQ. CDR3 DNA sequence: TGTGCCAGCAGCGTTAGCGGCGGGACTAGCGGACTTGAGCAGTTCTTC. Translating it yields CASSVSGGTSGLEQFF.

The rearrangement links TRBV7-3 to TRBJ2-2; D perhaps matches TRBD2 (6 bases). This CDR3 contains 13 residues. Trimming pared 1 base from V and 7 bases from J, leaving 7 bases between. Germline V gives CDR1 SGHTA, CDR2 FQGTGA. CDR3 coding DNA: TGTGCCAGCAGCTTAAATAGCGGCGGGGAGCTGTTTTTT. Protein product: CASSLNSGGELFF.

The chain combines TRBV15 with TRBJ2-3, with D possibly called TRBD1 or TRBD2 (5 bases each). CDR1 is LNHNV, CDR2 YYDKDF, per germline (reference sequence). The CDR3 extends over 14 amino acids. Trimming removed 0 bases at V and 2 bases at J, with 6 bases between. CDR3 in amino acids: CATSRDGATDTQYF. The CDR3 region has the DNA TGTGCCACCAGCAGAGACGGGGCCACAGATACGCAGTATTTT.

The V gene is TRBV6-6, the J gene TRBJ1-1; D is unclear. Germline V gene data show CDR1 as MNHNY and CDR2 as SVGAGI (reference sequence). The CDR3 is 14 residues long. V was pared by 10 bases and J by 4 bases, with 19 bases between. The CDR3 DNA reads TGTGCCACCTCACTACAGCTCTCCAGCACTGAAGCTTTCTTT. It specifies CATSLQLSSTEAFF.

The chain joins TRBV2 to TRBJ1-2; D gene ambiguous. The CDR3 sequence is 14 residues long. The germline V gene has CDR1 SNHLY and CDR2 FYNNEI. V lost 7 bases and J 0 bases, leaving 12 bases between the germline ends. The CDR3 sequence: CASTPQLANYGYTF. The CDR3 DNA reads TGTGCCAGCACGCCACAGTTAGCTAACTATGGCTACACCTTC.